Shown below are 2 T cell receptor beta chains from a single sample sequenced in a study of Ad26.COV2.S vaccination and SARS-CoV-2 variants. Treatment described: roughly 19 received Ad26.COV2.S at low or high dose, single or two shots; five or six received placebo; per-sample allocation not given. Specimens were obtained on day 63 following the first vaccine or placebo injection. The table came from immunoSEQ multiplex PCR; TCRdb's copy has only in-frame clones and leaves some out. The data hold roughly 390,000 clones, with about 85% observed a single time. The material sequenced was peripheral blood, taken in a trial of Ad26.COV2.S vaccine versus placebo. These receptors were collected from a person aged 18 to 59 who received the Ad26.COV2.S COVID-19 vaccine or a placebo.

The CDR3 reads CASSPTGSNSPLHF. CDR3 DNA: TGTGCCAGCAGTCCTACAGGGTCAAATTCACCCCTCCACTTT. V and J are TRBV7-2 and TRBJ1-6; maybe TRBD1 (6 bases). This CDR3 contains 14 residues. V shed 6 bases and J shed 7 bases, with 13 bases lying between them. The germline gives CDR1 SGHTA, CDR2 FQGNSA.

The chain couples TRBV6-5 to TRBJ2-5; no definite D call. V was clipped by 7 bases and J by 4 bases, with 7 bases between them. This CDR3 spans 11 amino acids. Germline loops: CDR1 MNHEY, CDR2 SVGAGI. DNA for the CDR3: TGTGCCAGCACCCAGTTAGAGACCCAGTACTTC. Its translation is CASTQLETQYF.